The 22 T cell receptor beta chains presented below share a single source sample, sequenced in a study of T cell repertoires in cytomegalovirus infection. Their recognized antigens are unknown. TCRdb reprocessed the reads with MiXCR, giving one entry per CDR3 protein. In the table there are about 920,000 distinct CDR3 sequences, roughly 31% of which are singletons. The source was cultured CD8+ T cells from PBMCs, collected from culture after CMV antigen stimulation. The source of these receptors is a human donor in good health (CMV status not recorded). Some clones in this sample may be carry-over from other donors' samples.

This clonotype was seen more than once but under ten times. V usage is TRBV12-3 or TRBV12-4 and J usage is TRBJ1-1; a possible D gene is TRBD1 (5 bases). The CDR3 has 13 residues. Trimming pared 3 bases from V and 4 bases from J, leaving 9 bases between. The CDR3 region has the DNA TGTGCCAGCAGTTTCTTTAGGGGCACTGAAGCTTTCTTT. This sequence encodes CASSFFRGTEAFF.

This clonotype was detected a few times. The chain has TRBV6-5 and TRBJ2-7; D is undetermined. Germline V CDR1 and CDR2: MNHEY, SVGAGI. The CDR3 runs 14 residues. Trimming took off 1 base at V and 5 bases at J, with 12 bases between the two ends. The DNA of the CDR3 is TGTGCCAGCAGTTACTTTGACGGGCACAACGAGCAGTACTTC. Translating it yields CASSYFDGHNEQYF.

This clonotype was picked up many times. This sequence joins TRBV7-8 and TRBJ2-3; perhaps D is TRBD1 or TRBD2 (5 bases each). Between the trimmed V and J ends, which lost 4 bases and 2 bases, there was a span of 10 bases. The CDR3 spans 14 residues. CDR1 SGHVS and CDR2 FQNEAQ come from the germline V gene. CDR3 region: CASSSRGYTDTQYF. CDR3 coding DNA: TGTGCCAGCAGCTCTCGGGGCTACACAGATACGCAGTATTTT.

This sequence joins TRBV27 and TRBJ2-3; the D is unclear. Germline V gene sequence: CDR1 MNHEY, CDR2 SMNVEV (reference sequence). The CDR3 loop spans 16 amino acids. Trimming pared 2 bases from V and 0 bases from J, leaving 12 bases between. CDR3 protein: CASSLSRYASTDTQYF. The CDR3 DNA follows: TGTGCCAGCAGTTTAAGTAGATATGCTAGCACAGATACGCAGTATTTT.

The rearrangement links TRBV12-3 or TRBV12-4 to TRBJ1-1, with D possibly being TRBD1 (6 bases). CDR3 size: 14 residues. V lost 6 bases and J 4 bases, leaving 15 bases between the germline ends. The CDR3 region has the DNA TGTGCCAGCAGCCATTCGACAGGCCTCACTGAAGCTTTCTTT. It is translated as CASSHSTGLTEAFF.

CDR3 DNA sequence: TGTGCCAGCAGTTTTCTCGGGACAGCCGTCTACGAGCAGTACTTC. Translation: CASSFLGTAVYEQYF. This chain links TRBV6-2 or TRBV6-3 with TRBJ2-7; TRBD1 agrees at 7 bases. This CDR3 has 15 amino acids. Germline CDR1 and CDR2: MNHEY and SVGEGT. V shed 4 bases, J shed 3 bases, and the junction held 9 bases outside the gene matches.

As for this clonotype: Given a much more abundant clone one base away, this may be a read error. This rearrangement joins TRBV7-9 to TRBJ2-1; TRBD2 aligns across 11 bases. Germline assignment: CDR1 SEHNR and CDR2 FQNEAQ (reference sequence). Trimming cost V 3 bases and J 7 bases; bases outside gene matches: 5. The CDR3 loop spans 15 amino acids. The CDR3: CASSFIAGGRNEQFF. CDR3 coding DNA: TGTGCCAGCAGCTTTATAGCGGGGGGGCGAAATGAGCAGTTCTTC.

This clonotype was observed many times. The CDR3 spells CASSQTGARADTQYF. The CDR3 DNA reads as TGTGCCAGCAGCCAGACAGGGGCGAGGGCAGATACGCAGTATTTT. The chain combines TRBV7-8 with TRBJ2-3; 8 bases agree with TRBD1. CDR1 SGHVS and CDR2 FQNEAQ come from the germline V gene. The CDR3 length is 15 residues. V was clipped by 5 bases and J by 4 bases; unmatched bases: 8.

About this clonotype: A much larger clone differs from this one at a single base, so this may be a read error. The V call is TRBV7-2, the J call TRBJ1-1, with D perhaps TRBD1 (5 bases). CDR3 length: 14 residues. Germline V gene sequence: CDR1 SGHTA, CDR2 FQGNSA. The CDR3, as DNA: TGTGTCAGCAGCTTAGCGGGGCAGAACACTGAAGCTTTCTTT. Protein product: CVSSLAGQNTEAFF.

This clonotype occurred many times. CDR3 residues: CASSLGAGQGLYEQYF. The CDR3 DNA reads TGTGCCAGCAGCTTAGGGGCCGGACAGGGCCTTTACGAGCAGTACTTC. V gene TRBV7-6 combines with J gene TRBJ2-7, with 8 bases identical to TRBD1. CDR1 is SGHVS, CDR2 FNYEAQ, per germline. The CDR3 spans 16 residues. V was clipped by 1 base and J by 4 bases; unmatched bases: 9.

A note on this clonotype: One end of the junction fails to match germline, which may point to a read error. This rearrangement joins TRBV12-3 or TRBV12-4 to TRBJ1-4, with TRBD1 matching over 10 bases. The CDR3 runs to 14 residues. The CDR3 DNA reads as TGTGCCAACAGTGCGGGACAGGGGAGGGAAAAACTGTTTTTT. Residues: CANSAGQGREKLFF.

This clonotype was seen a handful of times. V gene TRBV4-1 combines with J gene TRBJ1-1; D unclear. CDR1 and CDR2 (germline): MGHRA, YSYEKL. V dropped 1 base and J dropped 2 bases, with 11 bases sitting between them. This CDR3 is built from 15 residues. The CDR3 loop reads CASSQAVRSNTEAFF. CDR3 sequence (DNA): TGCGCCAGCAGCCAAGCGGTCAGGAGTAACACTGAAGCTTTCTTT.

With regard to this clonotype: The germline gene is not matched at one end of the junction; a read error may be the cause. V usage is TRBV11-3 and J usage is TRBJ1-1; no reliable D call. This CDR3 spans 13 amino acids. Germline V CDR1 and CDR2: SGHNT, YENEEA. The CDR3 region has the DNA TGTGCCAGCAGCGTAGACTTGAACACTGAAGCTTTCTTT. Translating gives CASSVDLNTEAFF.

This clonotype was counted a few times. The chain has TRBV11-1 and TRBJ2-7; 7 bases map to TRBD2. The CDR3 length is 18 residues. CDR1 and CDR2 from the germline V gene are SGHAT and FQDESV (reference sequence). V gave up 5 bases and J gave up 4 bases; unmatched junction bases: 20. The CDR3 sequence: CASSQDGRANLICYEQYV. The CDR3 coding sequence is TGTGCCAGCAGCCAAGATGGGAGGGCAAACCTGATCTGTTACGAGCAGTACGTC.

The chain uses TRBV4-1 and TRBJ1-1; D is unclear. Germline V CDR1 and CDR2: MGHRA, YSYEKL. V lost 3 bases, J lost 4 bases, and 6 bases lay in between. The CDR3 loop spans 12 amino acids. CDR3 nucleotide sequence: TGCGCCAGCAGCCATATGGGCACTGAAGCTTTCTTT. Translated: CASSHMGTEAFF.

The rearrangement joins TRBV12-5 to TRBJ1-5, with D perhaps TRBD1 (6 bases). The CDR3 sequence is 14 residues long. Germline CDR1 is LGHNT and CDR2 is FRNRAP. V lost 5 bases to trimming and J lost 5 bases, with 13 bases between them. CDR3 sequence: CASGVTGIDQPQHF. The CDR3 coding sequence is TGTGCTAGTGGTGTCACAGGGATCGATCAGCCCCAGCATTTT.

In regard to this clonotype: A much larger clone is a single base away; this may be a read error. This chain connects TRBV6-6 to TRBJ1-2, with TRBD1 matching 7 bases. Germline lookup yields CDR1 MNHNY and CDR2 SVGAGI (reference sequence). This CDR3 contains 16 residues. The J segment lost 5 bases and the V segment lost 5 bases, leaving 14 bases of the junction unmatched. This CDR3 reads CASSLTRTGMFYGYTF. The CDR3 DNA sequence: TGTGCCAGCAGTCTGACGAGGACAGGAATGTTTTATGGCTACACCTTC.

Here the CDR3 DNA reads TGTGCCAGCCAGGACAGGCATAGCAATCAGCCCCAGCATTTT. It yields the protein CASQDRHSNQPQHF. V is TRBV6-2 or TRBV6-3 and J is TRBJ1-5; 7 bases agree with TRBD1. CDR1 is MNHEY, CDR2 SVGEGT, per germline. V trimming: 8 bases; J trimming: 0 bases; junction bases outside the gene matches: 4. The length of the CDR3 is 14 residues.

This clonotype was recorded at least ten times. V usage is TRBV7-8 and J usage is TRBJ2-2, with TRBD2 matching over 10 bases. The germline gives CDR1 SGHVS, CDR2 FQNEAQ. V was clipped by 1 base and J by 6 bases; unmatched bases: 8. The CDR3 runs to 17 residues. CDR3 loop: CASSLVLAGSSSGELFF. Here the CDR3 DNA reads TGTGCCAGCAGCTTAGTACTAGCGGGGTCTTCTTCCGGGGAGCTGTTTTTT.

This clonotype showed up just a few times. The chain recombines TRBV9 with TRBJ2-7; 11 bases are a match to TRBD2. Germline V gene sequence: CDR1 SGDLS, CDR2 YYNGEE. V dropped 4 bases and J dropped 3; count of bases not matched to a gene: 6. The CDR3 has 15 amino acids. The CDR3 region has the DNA TGTGCCAGCAGCCCCGCTAGCGGGGGGATCTACGAGCAGTACTTC. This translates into CASSPASGGIYEQYF.

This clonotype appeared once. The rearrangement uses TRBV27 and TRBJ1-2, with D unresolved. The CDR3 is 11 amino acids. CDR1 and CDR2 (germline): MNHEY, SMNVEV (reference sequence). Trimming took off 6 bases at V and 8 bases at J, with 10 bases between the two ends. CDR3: CASSSGTGYTF. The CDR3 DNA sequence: TGTGCCAGCAGCTCCGGTACGGGCTACACCTTC.

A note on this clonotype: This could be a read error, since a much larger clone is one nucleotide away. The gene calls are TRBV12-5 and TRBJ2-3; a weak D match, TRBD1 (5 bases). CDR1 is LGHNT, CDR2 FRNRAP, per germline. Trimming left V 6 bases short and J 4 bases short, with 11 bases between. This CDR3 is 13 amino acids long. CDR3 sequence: CASGTEISDTQYF. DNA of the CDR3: TGTGCTAGTGGGACAGAAATCTCAGATACGCAGTATTTT.